What follows are 22 T cell receptor beta chains derived from one specimen sequenced in a study of blood T cells in healthy people across ages. Using a J-beta primer mix together with a sample-barcoded 5' primer, a second PCR was run for roughly 6 to 12 cycles. TCRdb reprocessed the 5' RACE reads via MiXCR and lists one record per CDR3 protein. Of hundreds of thousands of distinct CDR3 sequences in the sample, 20% to 25% were seen once. The sequencing input was blood. These receptors all come from a man in his 70s in good health.

This clonotype came up a few times. Its ends do not fully match the called genes, so a read error is possible. This rearrangement joins TRBV28 to TRBJ2-3; tentatively, D is TRBD1 (5 bases). The CDR3 has 13 residues. In germline, CDR1 is MDHEN, CDR2 SYDVKM. In nucleotides, the CDR3 is TGTGCCAGCACTGTTGGCAGGGAAGATACGCGGTATTTT. Its translation: CASTVGREDTRYF.

The CDR3 sequence is CASSNDQNTEAFF. CDR3 coding DNA: TGTGCCAGCAGTAACGACCAGAACACTGAAGCTTTCTTT. The chain uses TRBV6-1 and TRBJ1-1; D is uncertain. Germline V gives CDR1 MNHNS, CDR2 SASEGT. This CDR3 region has 13 residues. Trimming shortened V by 5 bases and J by 1 base, and 8 bases separated the two germline ends.

The chain is built from TRBV20-1 and TRBJ1-5; D remains ambiguous. Germline CDR1 reads DFQATT; CDR2 reads SNEGSKA (reference sequence). The CDR3 totals 13 residues. Trimming took off 1 base at V and 4 bases at J, with 8 bases between the two ends. The CDR3 coding sequence is TGCAGTGCTAGAGCTCTCCGGAATCAGCCCCAGCATTTT. It specifies CSARALRNQPQHF.

This chain joins TRBV20-1 and TRBJ1-3; tentative D call: TRBD1 (5 bases). The CDR3 consists of 14 residues. Germline CDR1 DFQATT, CDR2 SNEGSKA (reference sequence). Trimming took off 4 bases at V and 0 bases at J, with 10 bases between the two ends. Written as DNA, the CDR3 is TGCAGTGCTATCACAGGTTACTCTGGAAACACCATATATTTT. Amino acids: CSAITGYSGNTIYF.

The CDR3 nucleotides are TGCAGTGCTAGCGGACGGGCGAACACTGAAGCTTTCTTT. This encodes CSASGRANTEAFF. The chain links TRBV20-1 to TRBJ1-1, with D hard to call. Looked up from germline, CDR1 is DFQATT and CDR2 is SNEGSKA (reference sequence). V was clipped by 3 bases and J by 1 base, with 9 bases between them. The CDR3 extends over 13 amino acids.

This chain joins TRBV7-2 and TRBJ2-4; 8 bases align to TRBD2. With V trimmed by 6 bases and J by 6 bases, 13 bases remained unmatched. This CDR3 contains 16 residues. CDR1 and CDR2 (germline): SGHTA, FQGNSA. The CDR3 sequence is CASSSRPGGGRNIQYF. The CDR3 region has the DNA TGTGCCAGCAGTTCGAGGCCCGGGGGGGGCCGAAACATTCAGTACTTC.

The chain uses TRBV3-1 and TRBJ1-2; D unclear. The CDR3 length is 15 residues. Trimming stripped 6 bases from V and 2 bases from J, with 16 bases between. The germline V gene has CDR1 LGHDT and CDR2 YNNKEL (reference sequence). The CDR3 region has the DNA TGTGCCAGCAGTCAGTGGGAGCAAATGAACTATGGCTACACCTTC. Protein sequence: CASSQWEQMNYGYTF.

V is TRBV7-6 and J is TRBJ2-3; D could derive from TRBD1 or TRBD2 (7 bases each). The germline V gene has CDR1 SGHVS and CDR2 FNYEAQ. V shed 3 bases and J shed 4 bases, with 14 bases lying between them. There are 15 residues in the CDR3. The CDR3, as DNA: TGTGCCAGCAGCTTGCTTTCAGGGGGGGCAGATACGCAGTATTTT. Translating gives CASSLLSGGADTQYF.

This chain connects TRBV16 to TRBJ1-4; the D gene is possibly TRBD1 (6 bases). CDR3 length: 15 residues. From germline, CDR1 is KGHSY and CDR2 FQNENV. The V gene lost 3 bases and the J gene lost 4 bases, with 12 bases spanning the gap. The DNA of the CDR3 is TGTGCCAGCAGCCACTCAGGGGCCTATAATGAAAAACTGTTTTTT. Protein product: CASSHSGAYNEKLFF.

This chain uses TRBV29-1 with TRBJ1-2; the D gene is possibly TRBD1 (5 bases). V was cut by 7 bases and J by 4 bases, with 16 bases left in between. Germline V gene data show CDR1 as SQVTM and CDR2 as ANQGSEA. The CDR3 consists of 13 residues. The CDR3 DNA reads TGCAGCGCGGGGACGGGACCTTCCTATGGCTACACCTTC. Translating gives CSAGTGPSYGYTF.

This clonotype was seen a few times. The CDR3 here is CASSHKTEQETQYF. The CDR3 DNA is TGCGCCAGCAGCCATAAGACAGAGCAAGAGACCCAGTACTTC. V is TRBV4-1 and J is TRBJ2-1; tentatively, D is TRBD1 (5 bases). The tail of the sequence fits TRBJ2-5 better, so the J call may be wrong. Per the germline V gene, CDR1 is MGHRA and CDR2 is YSYEKL. The CDR3 sequence is 14 residues long.

J is TRBJ2-1 and V is TRBV20-1; D is unresolved. The ends were cut back, 3 bases at V and 5 bases at J, with 5 bases in the middle. The germline CDR1 and CDR2 sequences are DFQATT and SNEGSKA (reference sequence). The CDR3 runs to 11 residues. The CDR3 reads CSASGDNEQFF. Here the CDR3 DNA reads TGCAGTGCTAGCGGAGACAATGAGCAGTTCTTC.

V is TRBV20-1 and J is TRBJ1-2; D possibly corresponds to TRBD1 (5 bases). Germline-derived CDR1 and CDR2 are DFQATT and SNEGSKA (reference sequence). Trimming took 0 bases from V and 6 from J, leaving 17 bases between them. The CDR3 spans 15 residues. CDR3 sequence reads: CSARDDPRESDGYTF. DNA of the CDR3: TGCAGTGCTAGAGATGACCCCAGGGAATCGGATGGCTACACCTTC.

The chain couples TRBV11-3 to TRBJ2-1; 8 bases align to TRBD1. The CDR3 has 17 residues. V was pared by 1 base and J by 4 bases, with 9 bases of the junction left unmatched. Germline V gene data show CDR1 as SGHNT and CDR2 as YENEEA. For the CDR3, the DNA is TGTGCCAGCAGCTTAGCGGCAGGGGGCTTCGGTTACAATGAGCAGTTCTTC. It translates to CASSLAAGGFGYNEQFF.

This clonotype was counted between two and nine times. The chain links TRBV5-1 to TRBJ2-3; 11 positions match TRBD2. Trimming at V came to 5 bases and at J to 2 bases, leaving 4 bases not matched to a gene. This CDR3 contains 15 residues. Germline V gene sequence: CDR1 SGHRS, CDR2 YFSETQ. The CDR3 DNA is TGCGCCAGCAGACTGGGACTAGCGGACACAGATACGCAGTATTTT. This gives the protein CASRLGLADTDTQYF.

This chain links TRBV6-6 with TRBJ1-1, with D tentatively TRBD1 (5 bases). The ends were cut back, 1 base at V and 1 base at J, with 10 bases in the middle. The CDR3 consists of 15 residues. Looked up from germline, CDR1 is MNHNY and CDR2 is SVGAGI (reference sequence). CDR3 in amino acids: CASSYFEGKNTEAFF. DNA for the CDR3: TGTGCCAGCAGTTACTTCGAGGGGAAGAACACTGAAGCTTTCTTT.

This clonotype was detected a few times. The J gene is TRBJ1-1, the V gene TRBV12-3 or TRBV12-4, with D maybe TRBD1 (5 bases). The germline V and J ends were trimmed by 6 bases and 1 base, with 9 bases remaining between them. CDR3 length: 13 residues. This CDR3 is CASRETGNTEAFF. The CDR3 DNA reads TGTGCCAGCAGGGAAACAGGGAACACTGAAGCTTTCTTT.

This clonotype was seen a few times. This rearrangement joins TRBV20-1 to TRBJ1-2, with D hard to call. Germline V gene lookup returns CDR1 DFQATT and CDR2 SNEGSKA (reference sequence). This CDR3 has 15 amino acids. Trimming shortened V by 0 bases and J by 5 bases, and 16 bases separated the two germline ends. In nucleotides, the CDR3 is TGCAGTGCTAGAGATCCGGGCACGGGCGGGTATGGCTACACCTTC. It encodes CSARDPGTGGYGYTF.

The J gene is TRBJ2-1, the V gene TRBV19, with 8 bases lining up with TRBD2. The germline CDR1 and CDR2 sequences are LNHDA and SQIVND (reference sequence). This CDR3 has 15 residues. The junction had 7 bases not matched to a gene; V was cut back by 2 bases and J by 7 bases. The CDR3 DNA sequence: TGTGCCAGTAGTATATTCGCCGGGGGGGTAAATGAGCAGTTCTTC. It codes for CASSIFAGGVNEQFF.

V and J are TRBV4-2 and TRBJ2-5, with D perhaps TRBD1 (5 bases). The J call may be in error: the DNA end matches TRBJ2-1 better. Germline values: CDR1 LGHNA, CDR2 YNFKEQ. This CDR3 contains 15 residues. The CDR3 loop reads CASSQGEGRVGEQFF. The CDR3, as DNA: TGTGCCAGCAGCCAAGGAGAAGGCAGGGTGGGTGAGCAGTTCTTC.

The chain couples TRBV12-3 or TRBV12-4 to TRBJ2-3, with D maybe TRBD1 (6 bases). With 7 bases removed from V and 1 base from J, the gap between germline ends came to 15 bases. This CDR3 is 15 amino acids long. The CDR3 DNA sequence: TGTGCCAGCACCGGCAGGGGAGACCGCACAGATACGCAGTATTTT. This gives the protein CASTGRGDRTDTQYF.

The V gene is TRBV2, the J gene TRBJ1-2; no clear D gene. The V end lost 8 bases, the J end lost 13 bases, and 11 bases lay between the germline ends. The CDR3 is made up of 9 amino acids. Per the germline V gene, CDR1 is SNHLY and CDR2 is FYNNEI. Written as DNA, the CDR3 is TGTGCCAGCCGGACTCTAATCACCTTC. Its protein is CASRTLITF.